This T cell receptor (beta chain) was identified in a study of T cells after yellow fever vaccination. Using its own MiXCR run on the 5' RACE reads, TCRdb lists one record per CDR3 protein. This table has under 300,000 distinct CDR3 sequences, over 6.5% appearing once. Concerning this clonotype: Antigen: not known.

V was pared by 5 bases and J by 6 bases, with 6 bases of the junction left unmatched. Germline V gene sequence: CDR1 SGHTA, CDR2 FQGNSA. There are 14 residues in the CDR3. Study-level results: Faster peaking, at day 5 versus 15, marked a secondary response that was weaker.

The clonotype comes from a man between 25 and 39 years old who received the YFV17D yellow fever vaccine. The starting material was CD4+ T cells sorted from PBMCs, obtained on the day of the yellow fever booster vaccination. The chain is built from TRBV7-2 and TRBJ2-1; TRBD1 matches 8 bases. The CDR3 here is CASSRDRNFNEQFF. Here the CDR3 DNA reads TGTGCCAGCAGCCGGGACAGGAACTTCAATGAGCAGTTCTTC. Combining the CDR3 with reference TRBV7-2 and TRBJ2-1 gives the whole variable domain GAGVSQSPSNKVTEKGKDVELRCDPISGHTALYWYRQSLGQGLEFLIYFQGNSAPDKSGLPSDRFSAERTGGSVSTLTIQRTQQEDSAVYLCASSRDRNFNEQFFGPGTRLTVL.